This entry describes one TCR beta chain. A junction boundary mismatches the germline segment, possibly from a read error. The CDR3 sequence is 14 residues long. Germline assignment: CDR1 SGHVS and CDR2 FQNEAQ. The researchers produced TCR beta cDNA from 400 to 650 ng total RNA with a constant-region primer. Generation of the TCR beta libraries relied on three nested multiplex PCR rounds using slightly modified ARM-PCR. Rounds one and two of PCR, each of 10 to 11 cycles, were primed with TRBV1-TRBV30 forward primers and a C-beta reverse primer. TCRdb itself ran the multiplex PCR reads through MiXCR, one entry per CDR3 protein. The sample includes around 79,000 distinct CDR3 sequences, 65% to 75% of them seen just once. This sample stems from a study of tumor-infiltrating lymphocytes in primary liver carcinoma. Co-extraction of RNA and DNA was performed on about 18-33 mg of unsorted bulk tissue. Those patients suffered from chronic HBV infection and were treatment-naive.

This rearrangement joins TRBV7-8 to TRBJ2-7; D possibly matches TRBD1 or TRBD2 (5 bases each). The sample comprised tumor-adjacent normal liver tissue. The clonotype was recovered from a middle-aged man with primary liver carcinoma and hepatitis B virus infection. CDR3 sequence (DNA): TGTCCCAGCAGCGGCTGGGACGGCCCCTACGAGCAGCACTTC. Amino acids: CPSSGWDGPYEQHF.